Listed below are T cell receptor beta chains from one sample, sequenced in a study of OX40 agonist ivuxolimab in advanced cancers. This table comes from immunoSEQ multiplex PCR, and its TCRdb copy is limited to in-frame clones, with some not included. The sample lists 58,000 or so clones; 65% to 90% were seen once. The sample here was CD4+ or CD8+ T cells sorted from blood, taken in a trial of the OX40 agonist ivuxolimab. The receptor set was obtained from an adult with an advanced solid tumor such as melanoma, head and neck, liver or kidney cancer. Both conserved end residues are part of each CDR3. A D gene is named only where the DNA matches it firmly. Clone size, where shown, is once, few, many, or a class for clones that have expanded.

length,V,D,size,J,DNA,CDR3
17,TRBV4-2,.,.,TRBJ1-3,TGTGCCAGCAGCCAGGGGACCCCAAGACTCTCTGGAAACACCATATATTTT,CASSQGTPRLSGNTIYF
15,TRBV29-1,.,.,TRBJ2-2,TGCAGCGCCGCGGGGCCGGGGATGAACACCGGGGAGCTGTTTTTT,CSAAGPGMNTGELFF
14,TRBV7-9,.,.,TRBJ2-4,TGTGCCAGCAGCTATATGGGCGGGGCGGACATTCAGTACTTC,CASSYMGGADIQYF
14,TRBV27,TRBD1,few,TRBJ1-5,TGTGCCAGCAGTTTGAACAGGGGAAGGCAGCCCCAGCATTTT,CASSLNRGRQPQHF
18,TRBV5-1,TRBD2,once,TRBJ2-2,TGCGCCAGCAGCTTGGTTTTGGTAGCGGGAGATTATACCGGGGAGCTGTTTTTT,CASSLVLVAGDYTGELFF
13,TRBV5-1,.,.,TRBJ2-3,TGCGCCAGCAGCGACCGAGTATCCGATACGCAGTATTTT,CASSDRVSDTQYF
12,TRBV2,.,few,TRBJ1-6,TGTGCCAGCAGTGATGAGGATTCACCCCTCCACTTT,CASSDEDSPLHF
17,TRBV7-2,.,few,TRBJ1-3,TGTGCCAGCAGCTTAGCTGGTCCGGGAGTCCCTGGAAACACCATATATTTT,CASSLAGPGVPGNTIYF
14,TRBV7-9,.,once,TRBJ2-5,TGTGCCAGCAGCCCAGGACTAACCCAAGAGACCCAGTACTTC,CASSPGLTQETQYF
12,TRBV30,.,.,TRBJ1-2,TGTGCCTCCGGATGGGGGAAGGGTGGCTACACCTTC,CASGWGKGGYTF
15,TRBV7-2,.,few,TRBJ2-1,TGTGCCAGCAGCAAGACAGGCGGCCCTACCAATGAGCAGTTCTTC,CASSKTGGPTNEQFF
13,TRBV6-1,.,.,TRBJ2-7,TGTGCCAGCAGTGACCCCGGGCCCTACGAGCAGTACTTC,CASSDPGPYEQYF
18,TRBV5-6,TRBD1,.,TRBJ1-6,TGTGCCAGCAGCTTCACAGGGGGACTAAGCTCCTATAATTCACCCCTCCACTTT,CASSFTGGLSSYNSPLHF
17,TRBV19,TRBD1,.,TRBJ2-5,TGTGCCAGTAGTATAGGGACCGGGACAGGACCCCCGGGGACCCAGTACTTC,CASSIGTGTGPPGTQYF
12,TRBV6-1,.,.,TRBJ1-4,TGTGCCAGCAGGAGGGATAATGAAAAACTGTTTTTT,CASRRDNEKLFF
17,TRBV6-1,TRBD2,.,TRBJ2-5,TGTGCCAGCAGTGAAGGGGTCATAGCGGGAGGGAGGGAGACCCAGTACTTC,CASSEGVIAGGRETQYF
16,TRBV9,.,.,TRBJ2-1,TGTGCCAGCAGCGTAGTCAGGGGCAAGTCCTACAATGAGCAGTTCTTC,CASSVVRGKSYNEQFF
13,TRBV27,TRBD1,.,TRBJ2-3,TGTGCCAGCAGTCACACAGGGGAAGATACGCAGTATTTT,CASSHTGEDTQYF
15,TRBV18,TRBD1,.,TRBJ2-7,TGTGCCAGCTCACCCAGGACAGGAAGCTCCTACGAGCAGTACTTC,CASSPRTGSSYEQYF
15,TRBV4-1,.,.,TRBJ1-2,TGCGCCAGCAGCCAAGTGGGCCAGAGCTTCTATGGCTACACCTTC,CASSQVGQSFYGYTF
15,TRBV2,.,once,TRBJ2-6,TGTGCCAGCAGTGAAACTTTCTCTGGGGCCAACGTCCTGACTTTC,CASSETFSGANVLTF
13,TRBV10-3,.,.,TRBJ2-7,TGTGCCATAGGGAGGGGGGGCCTATACGAGCAGTACTTC,CAIGRGGLYEQYF
14,TRBV5-1,.,once,TRBJ1-1,TGCGCCAGCAGCGTCAGACAACTAAACACTGAAGCTTTCTTT,CASSVRQLNTEAFF
13,TRBV2,TRBD1,.,TRBJ2-7,TGTGCCAGCAGTGAAGTTGTACAGGGGGTACAGTACTTC,CASSEVVQGVQYF
14,TRBV19,.,.,TRBJ2-6,TGTGCCAGTAGTACAGGGTCTGGGGCCAACGTCCTGACTTTC,CASSTGSGANVLTF
9,TRBV29-1,.,.,TRBJ1-2,TGCAGCACGGAACCAGGCTACACCTTC,CSTEPGYTF
13,TRBV10-3,.,.,TRBJ2-5,TGTGCCATCACGTCCGGGGTCGGAGAGACCCAGTACTTC,CAITSGVGETQYF
14,TRBV12-2,.,.,TRBJ2-3,TGTGCATACCAAAGGGTAGCCCGTACAGATACGCAGTATTTT,CAYQRVARTDTQYF
15,TRBV11-2,TRBD1,.,TRBJ2-3,TGTGCCAGCAGCTTAGGTTCAGGGGGTGCAGATACGCAGTATTTT,CASSLGSGGADTQYF
13,TRBV6-5,.,.,TRBJ1-2,TGTGCCAGCAGTTACCAGGGGCGGGATGGCTACACCTTC,CASSYQGRDGYTF
14,TRBV10-3,TRBD1,.,TRBJ2-1,TGTGCCATTTCCCGGGACAGGGCTTACAATGAGCAGTTCTTC,CAISRDRAYNEQFF
19,TRBV7-2,TRBD2,.,TRBJ2-7,TGTGCCAGCAGCTTGGGCGGGCCCAAGCGGCTAGCGGCCCTCTACGAGCAGTACTTC,CASSLGGPKRLAALYEQYF
13,TRBV14,.,.,TRBJ1-2,TGTGCCAGCAGCCAAGGCCAGAGCTATGGCTACACCTTC,CASSQGQSYGYTF
14,TRBV4-2,.,.,TRBJ2-3,TGTGCCAGCAGCCAAGCTACGAGGGGAGATACGCAGTATTTT,CASSQATRGDTQYF
13,TRBV14,.,.,TRBJ1-2,TGTGCCAGCAGCTTTGCAAGGGGAGATGGCTACACCTTC,CASSFARGDGYTF
15,TRBV27,.,.,TRBJ1-5,TGTGCCAGCAGCCAGCAAGGGCTAAGCAATCAGCCCCAGCATTTT,CASSQQGLSNQPQHF
12,TRBV7-6,.,.,TRBJ2-7,TGTGCCAGCAGCTCCGTTTTAACCGAGCAGTACTTC,CASSSVLTEQYF
14,TRBV5-4,.,.,TRBJ2-2,TGTGCCAGCAGCGGTCTAGACCCAACCGGGGAGCTGTTTTTT,CASSGLDPTGELFF
15,TRBV15,.,.,TRBJ1-3,TGTGCCACCAGCAGATCGCAGGGCCCAGGAAACACCATATATTTT,CATSRSQGPGNTIYF
14,TRBV5-1,.,.,TRBJ1-2,TGCGCCAGCAGCTTGGGTCAGGGTGACTATGGCTACACCTTC,CASSLGQGDYGYTF
14,TRBV27,.,.,TRBJ2-6,TGTGCCAGCACACGGTACTCTGGGGCCAACGTCCTGACTTTC,CASTRYSGANVLTF